A selection of T cell receptor beta chains follows, all from one sample in a study of T cells in Graves' hyperthyroidism and ophthalmopathy. TCRdb re-analysed the multiplex PCR reads in MiXCR, keeping a single row per CDR3 protein. Of around 300,000 distinct CDR3 sequences in the sample, roughly an eighth were seen once. The specimen was blood. Receptors were obtained from a woman in her 40s with Graves' hyperthyroidism. CDR3s include the opening cysteine and the closing phenylalanine or tryptophan. The D gene is left open where the match is weak. Some rows have no size entry. The others give once, few or many, or a class for an expanded clone.

j_call v_call clone_size d_call cdr3_nt cdr3_aa
TRBJ2-7 TRBV24-1 . TRBD2 TGTGCCACCACTACCCTAGCGGGCCCCTTCTACGAGCAGTACTTC CATTTLAGPFYEQYF
TRBJ2-5 TRBV10-3 many . TGTGCCATCAGTGAGTCGTTATGGCAAGAGACCCAGTACTTC CAISESLWQETQYF
TRBJ1-1 TRBV7-9 many . TGTGCCAGCAGCCGAGGGGAGAACACTGAAGCTTTCTTT CASSRGENTEAFF
TRBJ1-4 TRBV5-8 many TRBD1 TGTGCCAGCAGACCTGGGACAGGGAGTAATAATGAAAAACTGTTTTTT CASRPGTGSNNEKLFF
TRBJ1-5 TRBV6-1 many TRBD1 TGTGCCAGCAGGCCACAGGGGGCGCTGGGCAATCAGCCCCAGCATTTT CASRPQGALGNQPQHF
TRBJ2-3 TRBV27 many . TGTGCCAGCAGTTTCCAGGGAGGAAATACGCAGTATTTT CASSFQGGNTQYF
TRBJ2-5 TRBV6-1 many TRBD1 TGTGCCTCCTATCCTGGGACAGCAAAAGAGACCCAGTACTTC CASYPGTAKETQYF
TRBJ1-1 TRBV6-2/TRBV6-3 many TRBD1 TGTGCCAGCAGGACAGGGGGAAGCAACACTGAAGCTTTCTTT CASRTGGSNTEAFF
TRBJ2-1 TRBV6-1 many TRBD2 TGTGCCAGCAGTCGAGCGGGAGCCCCAACCATTTTAAATGAGCAGTTCTTC CASSRAGAPTILNEQFF
TRBJ2-2 TRBV19 few . TGTGCCAGTAGTTTCGGCGGGTCGTCTGGGGAGCTGTTTTTT CASSFGGSSGELFF
TRBJ2-3 TRBV2 many TRBD1 TGTGCCAGCAGTGGTAGGACAGGGGGGACAGATACGCAGTATTTT CASSGRTGGTDTQYF
TRBJ2-7 TRBV29-1 . . TGCAGCGTTGATGAGGGGGAGGGCCACTACGAGCAGTACTTC CSVDEGEGHYEQYF
TRBJ2-3 TRBV19 few . TGTGCCAGTACTGCCCTTCGAGGGATTTCTAGCACAGATACGCAGTATTTT CASTALRGISSTDTQYF
TRBJ1-4 TRBV7-2 . TRBD1 TGTGCCAGCAGCTCCCGGACAGGGTATAACGAAAAACTGTTTTTT CASSSRTGYNEKLFF
TRBJ2-3 TRBV11-2 many . TGTGCCAGCAGCCCTCAATTTAGCACAGATACGCAGTATTTT CASSPQFSTDTQYF
TRBJ1-1 TRBV7-9 . . TGTGCCAGCAGCTTAAGTACGGACACTGAAGCTTTCTTT CASSLSTDTEAFF
TRBJ2-1 TRBV2 many TRBD2 TGTGCCAGCAGTGAAATGACTAGCCCGTTTGAGTTCTTC CASSEMTSPFEFF
TRBJ2-2 TRBV11-3 many . TGTGCCAGCGGGCAAGGGGAGCTGTTTTTT CASGQGELFF
TRBJ2-3 TRBV7-8 many . TGTGCCAGCAGCTTAGGTTTCGGCGGGAGCACAGATACGCAGTATTTT CASSLGFGGSTDTQYF
TRBJ2-7 TRBV6-2/TRBV6-3 many . TGTGCCAGCAGCGATAACTACGAGCAGTACTTC CASSDNYEQYF
TRBJ1-4 TRBV12-3/TRBV12-4 many . TGTGCCAGCAGGCCCTCGGGGGCGCGGCCTGAAAAACTGTTTTTT CASRPSGARPEKLFF
TRBJ2-1 TRBV24-1 few TRBD2 TGTGCCACCAGTGGCGCGGGAGGTACTGGTGATGAGCAGTTCTTC CATSGAGGTGDEQFF
TRBJ2-2 TRBV12-5 many . TGTGCTAGTGGTTTGGCACACAGGACCGGGGAGCTGTTTTTT CASGLAHRTGELFF
TRBJ1-4 TRBV19 many . TGTGCCAGTAGTCCAGGAGTTGCAACTAATGAAAAACTGTTTTTT CASSPGVATNEKLFF
TRBJ2-2 TRBV28 many . TGTGCCAGCAGACCTGGAAACAGGGCCGTCACCGGGGAGCTGTTTTTT CASRPGNRAVTGELFF
TRBJ2-2 TRBV27 . . TGTGCCAGCGGACAGTTCGCCGCCGGGGAGCTGTTTTTT CASGQFAAGELFF
TRBJ2-3 TRBV6-1 . . TGTGCCAGCAGGTTACCTGGGACCACAGATACGCAGTATTTT CASRLPGTTDTQYF
TRBJ2-1 TRBV2 . TRBD2 TGTGCCAGCAGCAGAACTAGCGGGAGATTGGTGCGCAATGAGCAGTTCTTC CASSRTSGRLVRNEQFF
TRBJ2-1 TRBV2 many TRBD2 TGTGCCAGCAGGGAAGGCGGGACTAGCGGGAGGAGGTCCTACAATGAGCAGTTCTTC CASREGGTSGRRSYNEQFF
TRBJ2-1 TRBV19 few . TGTGCCAGTGCGGGACAGCTATACAATGAGCAGTTCTTC CASAGQLYNEQFF
TRBJ2-7 TRBV2 many TRBD1 TGTGCCAGCAGTGACGACGGGACAGGGGGCTCCTACGAGCAGTACTTC CASSDDGTGGSYEQYF
TRBJ2-5 TRBV28 many . TGTGCCAGCAGTGGGAGGACAGCCTACCAAGAGACCCAGTACTTC CASSGRTAYQETQYF
TRBJ1-2 TRBV28 . . TGTGCCAGCAGTTTATCTGTACCGGACAGCGGAAACTATGGCTACACCTTC CASSLSVPDSGNYGYTF
TRBJ2-1 TRBV2 many . TGTGCCAGCAGGAGACCCGTTCAAGCCGGGAGTTACTACAATGAGCAGTTCTTC CASRRPVQAGSYYNEQFF
TRBJ2-2 TRBV2 many . TGTGCCAGCAACCAGGGTTCGAACACCGGGGAGCTGTTTTTT CASNQGSNTGELFF
TRBJ2-3 TRBV7-2 many TRBD2 TGTGCCAGCAGCTTAGGGGCTAGCGGTCGTACGCAGTATTTT CASSLGASGRTQYF
TRBJ2-7 TRBV28 . TRBD2 TGTGCCAGCAGGGTGCTCGGGACTAGCGGGACTCTCTACGAGCAGTACTTC CASRVLGTSGTLYEQYF
TRBJ2-1 TRBV4-1 many . TGCGCCAGCAGCCAAGTTGAGCGGAACAATGAGCAGTTCTTC CASSQVERNNEQFF
TRBJ2-7 TRBV18 few TRBD2 TGTGCCAGCTCTCAATTACTAGCGCGGGAGTTCGAGCAGTACTTC CASSQLLAREFEQYF
TRBJ2-5 TRBV20-1 . TRBD2 TGCAGTGCTAGAACTAGCGGGAGTCAGACCCAGTACTTC CSARTSGSQTQYF
TRBJ1-1 TRBV7-9 many . TGTGCCAGCAGCTTAGGGCGGGGCGGGAGCTCTGAAGCTTTCTTT CASSLGRGGSSEAFF
TRBJ1-3 TRBV20-1 . TRBD1 TGCAGTATTCCTAACAGGGGTCTATATTTT CSIPNRGLYF
TRBJ1-5 TRBV6-2/TRBV6-3 . TRBD1 TGTGCCAGCAGCCCCGGGGCAGGGGGCTTCGGGGATAGGAGGGGCAATCAGCCCCAGCATTTT CASSPGAGGFGDRRGNQPQHF
TRBJ2-1 TRBV4-1 . . TGCGCCAGCAGCCTAAAATTGGGGAGCGGGGAGCAGTTCTTC CASSLKLGSGEQFF
TRBJ1-5 TRBV10-3 many TRBD1 TGTGCCATCACCCAGGGGGACAATCAGCCCCAGCATTTT CAITQGDNQPQHF